The sequence of this T cell receptor beta chain was determined in a study of shared clonotypes between healthy human individuals. Looking at the study overall: Plates per donor: three CD4 naive, three CD4 memory, two CD8 naive, one CD8 memory.

Caucasian adults residing in Nashville, Tennessee made up all the donors. Genomic DNA of each subset was evenly split across several immunoSEQ plates. Original methodology: ImmunoSEQ sequences covered only the junction and lacked quality scores; filtering therefore differed. Sequencing used immunoSEQ multiplex PCR; TCRdb keeps in-frame clones, though not all of them. For V, J and clone size, that table is used; D and trimming come from the DNA. The sample yields about 710,000 clones, 73% seen once. V was clipped by 5 bases and J by 12 bases, with 10 bases between them. Germline V gene data show CDR1 as LGHNA and CDR2 as YSLEER. The CDR3 covers 11 residues.

The material sequenced was memory CD4+ T cells sorted from blood. Subset meaning: CD45RA-negative fraction. The receptor was isolated from a woman under 40 in good health. This chain connects TRBV4-3 to TRBJ1-4, with D possibly being TRBD1 (6 bases). CDR3 loop: CASSFQGQLFF. In DNA form, the CDR3 reads TGCGCCAGCAGCTTCCAGGGGCAACTGTTTTTT.